These 2 T cell receptor beta chains were all obtained from the same sample, sequenced in a study of T cells expressing NK-cell markers. Each CDR3 protein gets one entry in TCRdb, which reprocessed the 5' RACE reads and gives no DNA. The repertoire table contains over 150,000 distinct CDR3 sequences. Sequencing was done on a sample of blood T cells: a sorted CD56 or NKG2C T cell subset, CD4+ or CD8+ T cells, or bulk PBMC T cells (not recorded which). These TCRs come from a woman in her fifties or sixties in good health.

The rearrangement links TRBV29-1 to TRBJ2-2; TCRdb's D call, TRBD2, is unchecked because there is no DNA. Germline CDR1 reads SQVTM; CDR2 reads ANQGSEA. The CDR3 length is 12 residues. CDR3 residues: CSAELEGGELFF.

The V and J genes are TRBV10-2 and TRBJ2-2; as DNA is missing, the TRBD1 call by TCRdb cannot be tested. Per germline, CDR1 WSHSY and CDR2 SAAADI. This CDR3 is 15 amino acids long. The CDR3 spells CASRARQTNTGELFF.